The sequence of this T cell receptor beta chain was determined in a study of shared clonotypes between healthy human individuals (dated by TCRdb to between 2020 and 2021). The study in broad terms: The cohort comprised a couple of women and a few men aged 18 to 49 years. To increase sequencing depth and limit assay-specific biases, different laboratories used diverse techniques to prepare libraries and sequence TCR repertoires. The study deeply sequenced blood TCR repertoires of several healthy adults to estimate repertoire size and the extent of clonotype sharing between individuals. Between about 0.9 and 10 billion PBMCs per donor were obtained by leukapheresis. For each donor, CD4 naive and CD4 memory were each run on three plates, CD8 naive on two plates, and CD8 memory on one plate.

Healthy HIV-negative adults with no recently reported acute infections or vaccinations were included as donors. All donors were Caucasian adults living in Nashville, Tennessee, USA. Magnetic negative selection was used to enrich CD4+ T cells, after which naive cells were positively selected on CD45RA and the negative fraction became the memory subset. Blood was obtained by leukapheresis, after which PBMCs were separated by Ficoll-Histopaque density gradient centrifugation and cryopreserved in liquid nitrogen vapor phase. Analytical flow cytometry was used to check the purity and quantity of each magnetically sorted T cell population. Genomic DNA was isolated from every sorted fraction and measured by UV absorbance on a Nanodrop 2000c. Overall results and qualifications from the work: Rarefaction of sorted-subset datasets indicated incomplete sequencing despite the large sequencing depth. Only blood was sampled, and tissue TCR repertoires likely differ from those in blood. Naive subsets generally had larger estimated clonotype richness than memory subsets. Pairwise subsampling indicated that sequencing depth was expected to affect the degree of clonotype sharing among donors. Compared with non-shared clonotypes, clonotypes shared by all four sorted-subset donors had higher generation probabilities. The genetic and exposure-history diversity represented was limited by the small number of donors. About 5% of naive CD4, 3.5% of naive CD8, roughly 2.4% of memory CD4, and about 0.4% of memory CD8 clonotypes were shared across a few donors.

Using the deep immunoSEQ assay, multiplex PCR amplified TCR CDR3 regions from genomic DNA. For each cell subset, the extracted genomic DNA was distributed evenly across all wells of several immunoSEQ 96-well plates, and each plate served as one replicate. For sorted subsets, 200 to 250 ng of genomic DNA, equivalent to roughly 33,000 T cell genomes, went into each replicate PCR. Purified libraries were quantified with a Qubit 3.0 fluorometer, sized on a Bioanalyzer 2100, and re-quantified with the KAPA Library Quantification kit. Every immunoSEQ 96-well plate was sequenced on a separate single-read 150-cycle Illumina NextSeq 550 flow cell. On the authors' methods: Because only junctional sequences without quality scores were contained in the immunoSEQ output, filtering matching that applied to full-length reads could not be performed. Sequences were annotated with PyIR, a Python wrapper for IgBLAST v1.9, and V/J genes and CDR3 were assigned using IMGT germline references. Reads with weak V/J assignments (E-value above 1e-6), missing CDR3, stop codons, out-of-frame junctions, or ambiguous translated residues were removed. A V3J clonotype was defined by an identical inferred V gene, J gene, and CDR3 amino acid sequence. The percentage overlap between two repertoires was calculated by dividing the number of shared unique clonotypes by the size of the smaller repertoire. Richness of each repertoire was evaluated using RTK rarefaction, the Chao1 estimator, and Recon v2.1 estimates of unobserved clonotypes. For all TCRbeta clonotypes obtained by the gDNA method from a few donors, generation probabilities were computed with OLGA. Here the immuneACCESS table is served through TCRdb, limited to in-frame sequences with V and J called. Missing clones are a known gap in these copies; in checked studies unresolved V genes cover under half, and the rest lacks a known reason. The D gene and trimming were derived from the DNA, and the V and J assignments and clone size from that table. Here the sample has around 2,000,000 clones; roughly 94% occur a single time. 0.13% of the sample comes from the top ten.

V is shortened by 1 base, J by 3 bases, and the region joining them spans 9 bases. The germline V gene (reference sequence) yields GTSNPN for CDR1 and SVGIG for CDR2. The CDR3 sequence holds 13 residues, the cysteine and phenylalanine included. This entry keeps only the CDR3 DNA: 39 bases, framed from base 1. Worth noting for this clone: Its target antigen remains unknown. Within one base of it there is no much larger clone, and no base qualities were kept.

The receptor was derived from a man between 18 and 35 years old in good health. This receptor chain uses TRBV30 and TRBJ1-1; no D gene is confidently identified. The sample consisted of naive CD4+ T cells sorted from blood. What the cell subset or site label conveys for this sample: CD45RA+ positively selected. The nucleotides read TGTGCCTGGAGTGGAATGTCCTACACTGAAGCTTTCTTT. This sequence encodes CAWSGMSYTEAFF.